The present T cell receptor (beta chain) was sequenced within a study of cytomegalovirus exposure and HLA in healthy donors. The PCR made use of 60 Vbeta and 13 Jbeta primers. In the original workflow: The authors later counted tens of millions of unique TCR beta chains, 9 million to 12 million of them shared. Repertoires were generated with immunoSEQ multiplex PCR, while TCRdb's copy carries only in-frame clones and drops some. V and J calls and clone size are copied from that table; D and trimming were computed from the DNA. The sample shows about 130,000 clones, around 81% of them seen only once. The CDR3 extends over 14 amino acids. CDR1 is LNHDA, CDR2 SQIVND, per germline (reference sequence). Trimming cost V 0 bases and J 10 bases, with 14 bases left between them.

The TCR sequence derives from a woman between 50 and 59 years old in good health and CMV-seronegative. This chain links TRBV19 with TRBJ2-3, with TRBD2 as a possible D gene (6 bases). Sequencing was performed on PBMCs. CDR3 sequence: CASSIEDSGTPQYF. As DNA, the CDR3 is TGTGCCAGTAGTATAGAGGACTCCGGGACTCCGCAGTATTTT.